Given below is one TCR beta chain in context. Recent vaccinations or acute infections were absent in the healthy HIV-negative adult donors. Profiling relied on immunoSEQ multiplex PCR, and the TCRdb table lists in-frame clones only, not all of them. The sample yields a few million clones, 85% to 95% seen once. This entry is derived from a study of shared clonotypes between healthy human individuals. CDR3 size: 15 residues. Per germline, CDR1 SGDLS and CDR2 YYNGEE. Trimming pared 3 bases from V and 3 bases from J, leaving 14 bases between. This clonotype originated in a man aged 18 to 35 in good health. The J gene is TRBJ2-3, the V gene TRBV9; D is perhaps TRBD1 (6 bases). Sequencing was carried out using naive CD4+ T cells sorted from blood. Specified subset: CD45RA+ positively selected. The CDR3 sequence is CASSAYRAGTDTQYF. The CDR3 region has the DNA TGTGCCAGCAGCGCTTACAGGGCTGGGACAGATACGCAGTATTTT.